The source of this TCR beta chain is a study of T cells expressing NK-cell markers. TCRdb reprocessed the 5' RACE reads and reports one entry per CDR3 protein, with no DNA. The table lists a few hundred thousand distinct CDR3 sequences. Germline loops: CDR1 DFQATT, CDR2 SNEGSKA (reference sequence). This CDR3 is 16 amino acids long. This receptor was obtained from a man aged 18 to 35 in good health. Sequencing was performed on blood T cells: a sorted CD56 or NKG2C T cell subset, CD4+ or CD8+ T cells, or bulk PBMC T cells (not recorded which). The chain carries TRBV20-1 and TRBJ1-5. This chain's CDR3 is CSAREGGELSNQPQHF.